This T cell receptor beta chain is drawn from a study of Ad26.COV2.S vaccination and SARS-CoV-2 variants. Points from the study as a whole: Recipients given vaccine exceeded placebo recipients in spike-specific TCR breadth.

Assay: immunoSEQ multiplex PCR; the TCRdb copy retains only in-frame clones and omits some. This sample has around 270,000 clones, with roughly 87% found just once. The CDR3 extends over 13 amino acids. The V gene lost 0 bases and the J gene lost 8 bases, with 11 bases spanning the gap. Germline CDR1 and CDR2: SGDLS and YYNGEE. Turning to this clone: Its antigen is currently unknown.

Treatment denoted: around 19 received Ad26.COV2.S at low or high dose, single or two shots; 5 received placebo; per-sample allocation not given. Sampling took place 63 days after the first vaccine or placebo injection. The source is a person between 18 and 65 years old who received the Ad26.COV2.S COVID-19 vaccine or a placebo. The gene calls are TRBV9 and TRBJ1-2; D remains unclear. Sequencing was performed on peripheral blood, taken in a trial of Ad26.COV2.S vaccine versus placebo. The CDR3 loop is CASSVAEAGGYTF. In nucleotides, the CDR3 is TGTGCCAGCAGCGTAGCGGAGGCTGGAGGCTACACCTTC.